This passage covers 30 T cell receptor beta chains from one sample sequenced in a study of response to subunit inactivated influenza vaccine. TCRdb reprocessed the RT-PCR reads with MiXCR, giving one entry per CDR3 protein. The sample yields about 190,000 distinct CDR3 sequences, around 15% seen once. Sequenced here: CD8+ T cells sorted from PBMCs, sampled 5 days after vaccination. These receptors were obtained from a man aged 45-65 years who received an inactivated influenza vaccine.

This clonotype turned up a few times. The chain employs TRBV6-5 and TRBJ2-1, with no clear D. The V gene lost 4 bases and the J gene lost 5 bases, with 21 bases spanning the gap. From germline, CDR1 is MNHEY and CDR2 SVGAGI. This CDR3 is built from 17 residues. The CDR3 sequence is CASSSLGRDLWDNEQFF. The CDR3 nucleotides are TGTGCCAGCAGTTCACTGGGAAGGGATCTTTGGGACAATGAGCAGTTCTTC.

CDR3 nucleotide sequence: TGCGCCAGCAGCCAAGATCTGTCAGCCTACGAGCAGTACTTC. Protein sequence: CASSQDLSAYEQYF. V is TRBV4-3 and J is TRBJ2-7; D not certain. The CDR3 totals 14 residues. Germline CDR1 LGHNA, CDR2 YSLEER. Trimming shortened V by 0 bases and J by 2 bases, and 8 bases separated the two germline ends.

There are a few counts of this clonotype. V usage is TRBV24-1 and J usage is TRBJ2-2; 8 bases are shared with TRBD1. Germline V gene sequence: CDR1 KGHDR, CDR2 SFDVKD. The CDR3 runs to 16 residues. V trimming: 4 bases; J trimming: 3 bases; junction bases outside the gene matches: 6. CDR3 amino acids: CATSETGTGYTGELFF. The DNA of the CDR3 is TGTGCCACCAGTGAGACCGGGACAGGTTACACCGGGGAGCTGTTTTTT.

In its sample, this clonotype was seen a few times. The chain carries TRBV29-1 and TRBJ1-2, with D unclear. Germline values: CDR1 SQVTM, CDR2 ANQGSEA. The germline V and J ends were trimmed by 3 bases and 8 bases, with 10 bases remaining between them. The CDR3 totals 11 residues. The CDR3 protein is CSVDSDLGYTF. The CDR3 DNA reads as TGCAGCGTTGACAGCGACTTGGGCTACACCTTC.

This clonotype was counted ten times or more. The chain joins TRBV11-2 to TRBJ2-7; the D gene is possibly TRBD1 (5 bases). CDR1 SGHAT and CDR2 FQNNGV come from the germline V gene. With 4 bases removed from V and 3 bases from J, the gap between germline ends came to 10 bases. The CDR3 extends over 13 amino acids. The CDR3 sequence: CASSSGQGYEQYF. CDR3 sequence (DNA): TGTGCCAGCAGCTCCGGGCAGGGCTACGAGCAGTACTTC. Full variable domain (outside the CDR3, taken from reference TRBV11-2 and TRBJ2-7): EAGVAQSPRYKIIEKRQSVAFWCNPISGHATLYWYQQILGQGPKLLIQFQNNGVVDDSQLPKDRFSAERLKGVDSTLKIQPAKLEDSAVYLCASSSGQGYEQYFGPGTRLTVT.

This rearrangement joins TRBV27 to TRBJ2-1; D may be TRBD2 (6 bases). Germline assignment: CDR1 MNHEY and CDR2 SMNVEV (reference sequence). The CDR3 totals 15 residues. V lost 7 bases and J lost 0, with 13 bases in between. The CDR3 loop reads CASTPGLTSYNEQFF. In DNA form, the CDR3 reads TGTGCCAGCACCCCGGGACTTACCTCCTACAATGAGCAGTTCTTC.

This clonotype has just a few counts. The rearrangement joins TRBV28 to TRBJ1-5, with 8 bases lining up with TRBD1. Germline CDR1 reads MDHEN; CDR2 reads SYDVKM. V was pared by 4 bases and J by 4 bases, with 6 bases of the junction left unmatched. The CDR3 is 15 amino acids. The CDR3 sequence: CASSSTYRGNQPQHF. In DNA, the CDR3 is TGTGCCAGCAGTTCTACTTACAGGGGGAATCAGCCCCAGCATTTT.

J is TRBJ2-5 and V is TRBV9; the D is unclear. V was cut by 0 bases and J by 2 bases, with 14 bases left in between. The CDR3 contains 16 residues. The germline gives CDR1 SGDLS, CDR2 YYNGEE. The CDR3 DNA reads as TGTGCCAGCAGCGTAGAGTGGGGTCAGATTCAAGAGACCCAGTACTTC. Amino acid sequence: CASSVEWGQIQETQYF.

This clonotype was seen only a few times. The rearrangement joins TRBV7-9 to TRBJ2-1, with TRBD2 identical over 7 bases. Per the germline V gene, CDR1 is SEHNR and CDR2 is FQNEAQ (reference sequence). This CDR3 has 17 residues. After removal of 5 bases from V and 3 bases from J, the junction contained 13 bases not matched to a gene. The CDR3: CASSDTLAGRVYNEQFF. The CDR3 bases are TGTGCCAGCAGCGACACTTTAGCGGGCCGAGTCTACAATGAGCAGTTCTTC.

The chain links TRBV7-6 to TRBJ2-6; D might be TRBD1 (6 bases). The CDR3 is made up of 18 amino acids. CDR1 SGHVS and CDR2 FNYEAQ come from the germline V gene. V was clipped by 5 bases and J by 0 bases, with 17 bases between them. The CDR3 nucleotides are TGTGCCAGCAGCCAGGGACACCCAAACCCCTCTGGGGCCAACGTCCTGACTTTC. Translation gives CASSQGHPNPSGANVLTF.

This clonotype was observed many times. A read error may produce the germline difference seen at one junction end. V and J are TRBV6-5 and TRBJ2-7; D ambiguous. From germline, CDR1 is MNHEY and CDR2 SVGAGI. The CDR3 has 11 residues. The CDR3 reads CASSSAYEQYF. The CDR3 DNA reads TGCGCCAGCAGCTCCGCCTACGAGCAGTACTTC.

In this sample, this clonotype turned up a few times. The chain is built from TRBV4-3 and TRBJ1-4; 8 nucleotides match TRBD1. J was trimmed by 0 bases and V by 0 bases; bases with no gene match: 6. Germline values: CDR1 LGHNA, CDR2 YSLEER. The CDR3 sequence is 18 residues long. In DNA, the CDR3 is TGCGCCAGCAGCCAAGATCCGGGACAGGCCGCAACTAATGAAAAACTGTTTTTT. It encodes CASSQDPGQAATNEKLFF.

The chain recombines TRBV6-2 or TRBV6-3 with TRBJ2-3; possibly TRBD2 for D (6 bases). This CDR3 has 17 residues. Trimming stripped 2 bases from V and 2 bases from J, with 17 bases between. Germline CDR1 is MNHEY and CDR2 is SVGEGT. CDR3 in amino acids: CASSYPGGRNLTDTQYF. CDR3 nucleotides: TGTGCCAGCAGTTACCCCGGAGGGCGGAACCTCACAGATACGCAGTATTTT.

In its sample, this clonotype was seen many times. The rearrangement uses TRBV7-6 and TRBJ2-1, with TRBD2 matching over 10 bases. The J segment lost 2 bases and the V segment lost 0 bases, leaving 16 bases of the junction unmatched. The germline CDR1 and CDR2 sequences are SGHVS and FNYEAQ. The CDR3 length is 21 residues. This chain's CDR3 is CASSLARWTSGERETYNEQFF. The CDR3 bases are TGTGCCAGCAGCTTAGCCCGTTGGACTAGCGGAGAGAGGGAAACCTACAATGAGCAGTTCTTC.

This clonotype has more than one count but fewer than ten. The gene calls are TRBV7-9 and TRBJ2-7, with 9 bases aligning to TRBD1. The germline gives CDR1 SEHNR, CDR2 FQNEAQ (reference sequence). V lost 6 bases and J lost 2; bases outside the gene matches: 2. The CDR3 is made up of 13 amino acids. The CDR3 sequence: CASSGTGPYEQYF. CDR3 nucleotide sequence: TGTGCCAGCAGTGGGACAGGGCCCTACGAGCAGTACTTC.

This clonotype was seen a handful of times. The chain links TRBV13 to TRBJ2-3; 11 nucleotides align to TRBD2. There are 15 residues in the CDR3. CDR1 is PRHDT, CDR2 FYEKMQ, per germline (reference sequence). Trimming cost V 6 bases and J 3 bases; bases outside gene matches: 5. The DNA for the CDR3 is TGTGCCAGCAGGGTAGCGGGGGGGGCGACAGATACGCAGTATTTT. This sequence encodes CASRVAGGATDTQYF.

The table lists this clonotype with a few counts. The gene calls are TRBV9 and TRBJ2-5; maybe TRBD2 (6 bases). The CDR3 runs to 16 residues. CDR1 and CDR2 from the germline V gene are SGDLS and YYNGEE. V lost 0 bases and J 0 bases, leaving 12 bases between the germline ends. The CDR3 sequence is CASSVGASAYQETQYF. In DNA, the CDR3 is TGTGCCAGCAGCGTAGGAGCTAGCGCATACCAAGAGACCCAGTACTTC.

This clonotype was picked up a small number of times. The chain combines TRBV13 with TRBJ1-4; no clear D gene. This CDR3 has 15 residues. Germline lookup yields CDR1 PRHDT and CDR2 FYEKMQ (reference sequence). The V and J ends lost 2 bases and 4 bases respectively, with 11 bases between them. In nucleotides, the CDR3 is TGTGCCAGCAGCTTACAGTTGGGGAGTAATGAAAAACTGTTTTTT. The encoded protein is CASSLQLGSNEKLFF.

This chain links TRBV29-1 with TRBJ1-1; possibly TRBD1 for D (6 bases). Germline V gene lookup returns CDR1 SQVTM and CDR2 ANQGSEA. The CDR3 has 14 residues. V was cut by 4 bases and J by 0 bases, with 12 bases left in between. Written as DNA, the CDR3 is TGCAGCGTTGTCGGGGGGCGGGTGAACACTGAAGCTTTCTTT. Its protein is CSVVGGRVNTEAFF.

This sequence joins TRBV20-1 and TRBJ2-1, with TRBD1 as a possible D gene (5 bases). This CDR3 comprises 15 residues. The germline gives CDR1 DFQATT, CDR2 SNEGSKA (reference sequence). V shed 6 bases and J shed 5 bases, with 20 bases lying between them. In DNA form, the CDR3 reads TGCAGTGCCAATCCGACAGCCCACGAAAACAATGAGCAGTTCTTC. This translates into CSANPTAHENNEQFF.

This clonotype was seen more than once but under ten times. The chain joins TRBV20-1 to TRBJ2-5; 10 bases fit TRBD1. The trim removed 5 bases at V and 3 bases at J, leaving 9 bases unmatched. The CDR3 runs 15 residues. Germline V CDR1 and CDR2: DFQATT, SNEGSKA (reference sequence). The CDR3 DNA is TGCAGTGCTCGGCGGGACAGGGGTGTAGAAGAGACCCAGTACTTC. Translating gives CSARRDRGVEETQYF.

The V gene is TRBV20-1, the J gene TRBJ1-5; the match to TRBD1 covers 9 bases. The CDR3 has 16 residues. CDR1 and CDR2 from the germline V gene are DFQATT and SNEGSKA (reference sequence). V was clipped by 5 bases and J by 2 bases; unmatched bases: 10. This chain's CDR3 is CSAPGTGFPGNQPQHF. The CDR3 DNA reads as TGCAGTGCTCCCGGGACAGGGTTTCCGGGCAATCAGCCCCAGCATTTT.

The chain couples TRBV7-2 to TRBJ2-1, with D unresolved. CDR3 length: 12 residues. V lost 3 bases to trimming and J lost 8 bases, with 8 bases between them. Germline lookup yields CDR1 SGHTA and CDR2 FQGNSA. In DNA, the CDR3 is TGTGCCAGCAGCTTTTATGTGGATGAGCAGTTCTTC. Translation gives CASSFYVDEQFF.

This clonotype was observed at least ten times. The chain is built from TRBV12-3 or TRBV12-4 and TRBJ1-1; D gene unclear. This CDR3 contains 14 residues. Trimming removed 0 bases at V and 0 bases at J, with 5 bases between. The CDR3 protein is CASSLAPVNTEAFF. CDR3 coding DNA: TGTGCCAGCAGTTTAGCGCCCGTGAACACTGAAGCTTTCTTT.

The rearrangement links TRBV20-1 to TRBJ2-7, with 8 positions matching TRBD1. CDR1 is DFQATT and CDR2 is SNEGSKA in the germline V gene (reference sequence). This CDR3 has 15 amino acids. Losses at the gene ends were 5 bases for V and 3 bases for J; bases not matched to a gene: 12. The DNA of the CDR3 is TGCAGTGCTCTTGCCGGGACAGGAGTTTTCTACGAGCAGTACTTC. As protein: CSALAGTGVFYEQYF.

This clonotype turned up a few times. CDR3 residues: CASSLISGTDTQYF. The CDR3 bases are TGTGCCAGCAGCTTAATTAGCGGAACAGATACGCAGTATTTT. The chain links TRBV11-2 to TRBJ2-3, with D possibly being TRBD2 (6 bases). There are 14 residues in the CDR3. Germline V CDR1 and CDR2: SGHAT, FQNNGV. Trimming pared 2 bases from V and 3 bases from J, leaving 9 bases between.

A few counts support this clonotype. J is TRBJ1-1 and V is TRBV29-1; D unresolved. The V end was cut by 6 bases, the J end by 7 bases, with 9 bases between. The CDR3 loop spans 10 amino acids. Germline V gives CDR1 SQVTM, CDR2 ANQGSEA. The CDR3 DNA is TGCAGCGTGATTGGGATTGAAGCTTTCTTT. It is translated as CSVIGIEAFF.

The chain is built from TRBV4-2 and TRBJ2-1; 7 positions agree with TRBD2. V was pared by 1 base and J by 3 bases, with 12 bases of the junction left unmatched. The CDR3 has 18 residues. The germline gives CDR1 LGHNA, CDR2 YNFKEQ. The CDR3 DNA is TGTGCCAGCAGCCAAGTCTCGGAGCGGGGATCCGGCTACAATGAGCAGTTCTTC. It specifies CASSQVSERGSGYNEQFF.

V usage is TRBV6-5 and J usage is TRBJ2-7; 7 bases are shared with TRBD1. Germline V gene data show CDR1 as MNHEY and CDR2 as SVGAGI. The CDR3 has 14 residues. The V gene end was trimmed by 0 bases and the J gene end by 5 bases; junction bases not matched to a gene: 4. In DNA, the CDR3 is TGTGCCAGCAGTTACTCCCTACAGGGGCACGAGCAGTACTTC. It is translated as CASSYSLQGHEQYF.

This clonotype turned up a few times. CDR3 sequence reads: CASSQVDPGLAGYNEQFF. CDR3 bases: TGTGCCAGCAGCCAAGTCGATCCGGGACTAGCGGGATACAATGAGCAGTTCTTC. The chain is built from TRBV4-2 and TRBJ2-1; 13 nucleotides agree with TRBD2. J was trimmed by 4 bases and V by 1 base; bases with no gene match: 7. The CDR3 loop spans 18 amino acids. CDR1 and CDR2 (germline): LGHNA, YNFKEQ.